These T cell receptor beta chains were read from a single sample in a study of T cell responses to AZD1222 COVID-19 vaccine. The method was immunoSEQ multiplex PCR; TCRdb's version includes in-frame clones alone and lacks a portion of them. Here the sample spans roughly 35,000 clones, 85% to 90% being singletons. The sample here was peripheral blood, taken 28 days after the second AZD1222 dose. The receptors stem from an adult who received the AZD1222 COVID-19 vaccine. The CDR3 runs from the conserved cysteine through the conserved F or W. A D gene is named only where the DNA matches it firmly. Only part of the rows carry a size: once, few, many, or a class if the clone is expanded.

clone_size	d_call	v_call	j_call	cdr3_nt	cdr3_aa
once	.	TRBV9	TRBJ2-7	TGTGCCAGCAGCGTCGGTAGCAGCTCCTACGAGCAGTACTTC	CASSVGSSSYEQYF
.	.	TRBV6-5	TRBJ1-5	TGTGCCAGCAGCCGCGACAGTCTTAGCAATCAGCCCCAGCATTTT	CASSRDSLSNQPQHF
few	.	TRBV5-1	TRBJ1-2	TGCGCCAGCAGCTCCGGGACGTTCTATGGCTACACCTTC	CASSSGTFYGYTF
.	.	TRBV3-1/TRBV3-2	TRBJ1-6	TGTGCCAGCAGCCAAAGGGCCCGGAGTAATTCACCCCTCCACTTT	CASSQRARSNSPLHF
.	.	TRBV29-1	TRBJ1-5	TGCAGCGTTGAAGCGGGGCTCAAGGAAGCCAGCAATCAGCCCCAGCATTTT	CSVEAGLKEASNQPQHF
.	TRBD2	TRBV7-2	TRBJ2-7	TGTGCCAGCAGCATAGCGACTAGCGGGAGTTACGAGCAGTACTTC	CASSIATSGSYEQYF
.	.	TRBV14	TRBJ1-1	TGTGCCAGCAGCCACCTAGCTGAAGCTTTCTTT	CASSHLAEAFF
.	.	TRBV3-1/TRBV3-2	TRBJ1-1	TGTGCCAGCAGCCAAGTCGGATGGGTGCCTGAAGCTTTCTTT	CASSQVGWVPEAFF
.	.	TRBV6-6	TRBJ1-2	TGTGCCAGCAGTTATGACAGGTCTCATCCTAACTATGGCTACACCTTC	CASSYDRSHPNYGYTF
.	.	TRBV5-1	TRBJ1-5	TGCGCCAGCGTCGGTCCGGATAGCAATCAGCCCCAGCATTTT	CASVGPDSNQPQHF
.	.	TRBV6-5	TRBJ1-1	TGTGCCAGCGCTTTACAGGCAGAATTGAACACTGAAGCTTTCTTT	CASALQAELNTEAFF
.	TRBD1	TRBV4-1	TRBJ1-4	TGCGCCAGCAGCCAAGGGATCCGCAGGGGGAGGGAAAAACTGTTTTTT	CASSQGIRRGREKLFF
.	.	TRBV18	TRBJ1-2	TGTGCCAGCTCACCACTATCTCAGGTGGGGGCGCGTGGCTACACCTTC	CASSPLSQVGARGYTF
.	.	TRBV6-5	TRBJ2-2	TGTGCCAGCAGTTCCCCGGAAATTACCGGGGAGCTGTTTTTT	CASSSPEITGELFF
once	.	TRBV29-1	TRBJ1-2	TGCAGCGTTGGCCGGGAGTGGGACGGCTACACCTTC	CSVGREWDGYTF
.	TRBD1	TRBV9	TRBJ1-6	TGTGCCAGCAGCGAGATTGGGACAGAAAATTCACCCCTCCACTTT	CASSEIGTENSPLHF
.	.	TRBV18	TRBJ2-3	TGTGCCAGCTCACCACGTACAGGCACAGATACGCAGTATTTT	CASSPRTGTDTQYF
.	.	TRBV10-1	TRBJ1-1	TGCGCCAGCAGTGAGTCGGAGTGGACTGAAGCTTTCTTT	CASSESEWTEAFF
once	.	TRBV5-6	TRBJ1-1	TGTGCCAGCAGCGCCCTCGGGGGGCTGAGCACTGAAGCTTTCTTT	CASSALGGLSTEAFF
.	TRBD1	TRBV4-2	TRBJ1-6	TGTGCCAGCAGCCAAGAGGACAGGGGAGCTCCTTCACCCCTCCACTTT	CASSQEDRGAPSPLHF
.	.	TRBV29-1	TRBJ2-5	TGCAGCGTACTCTATGGGGGAGAAGAGACCCAGTACTTC	CSVLYGGEETQYF
.	.	TRBV21-1	TRBJ1-1	TGTGCCAGCAACAAACCCCCGGACGCGGGACAGAACACTGAAGCTTTCTTT	CASNKPPDAGQNTEAFF
.	TRBD2	TRBV3-1/TRBV3-2	TRBJ2-2	TGTGCCAGCAGCACACGCGGGGGCACCGGGGAGCTGTTTTTT	CASSTRGGTGELFF
.	TRBD1	TRBV6-4	TRBJ1-2	TGTGCCAGCAGCCTCCTGACAGGGATGGGTGGCTACACCTTC	CASSLLTGMGGYTF
few	.	TRBV29-1	TRBJ2-2	TGCAGCGCCTCTCTAGAAACCTCCACCGGGGAGCTGTTTTTT	CSASLETSTGELFF
once	.	TRBV5-1	TRBJ1-1	TGCGCCAGCAGCTTGGGCGCGGGTGGGACTGAAGCTTTCTTT	CASSLGAGGTEAFF
.	.	TRBV28	TRBJ1-1	TGTGCCAGCGCCACGGGGGGCACTGAAGCTTTCTTT	CASATGGTEAFF
.	TRBD2	TRBV20-1	TRBJ2-5	TGCAGTGCTAGTAGACTAGCGGGGACATCAGAGACCCAGTACTTC	CSASRLAGTSETQYF
.	.	TRBV19	TRBJ2-5	TGTGCCAGTAACTCGGGGGAGCAAGAGACCCAGTACTTC	CASNSGEQETQYF
.	.	TRBV5-1	TRBJ1-2	TGCGCCAGCAGCCCAACAGCTAACTATGGCTACACCTTC	CASSPTANYGYTF
few	.	TRBV5-6	TRBJ2-5	TGTGCCAGCAGCTCCCGACTGTGGCGGCAAGAGACCCAGTACTTC	CASSSRLWRQETQYF
.	TRBD2	TRBV11-2	TRBJ2-2	TGTGCCAGCAGTTCCGGACTAGCGGCGGGTACCGGGGAGCTGTTTTTT	CASSSGLAAGTGELFF
once	.	TRBV7-8	TRBJ1-1	TGTGCCAGCAGCCGAGGGCTGAACACTGAAGCTTTCTTT	CASSRGLNTEAFF
.	.	TRBV15	TRBJ2-3	TGTGCCACCAGCAGAGCGGGACAAGCCACAGATACGCAGTATTTT	CATSRAGQATDTQYF
.	.	TRBV5-1	TRBJ2-3	TGCGCCAGCAGCTTGGCGGCGAGTTACACAGATACGCAGTATTTT	CASSLAASYTDTQYF
.	.	TRBV18	TRBJ2-6	TGTGCCAGCTCACCACTAGAGACAGGTCTAAGCTCTGGGGCCAACGTCCTGACTTTC	CASSPLETGLSSGANVLTF
.	TRBD1	TRBV6-5	TRBJ2-7	TGTGCCAGCAGTTACCGGACAGGGGGCTACGAGCAGTACTTC	CASSYRTGGYEQYF
.	.	TRBV5-4	TRBJ1-1	TGTGCCAGCAGCTTGGGGGGGGGCAGACGGACGCGGACTGAAGCTTTCTTT	CASSLGGGRRTRTEAFF
.	TRBD1	TRBV27	TRBJ2-1	TGTGCCAGCAGAGACAGGGACTACAATGAGCAGTTCTTC	CASRDRDYNEQFF
.	TRBD2	TRBV18	TRBJ2-2	TGTGCCAGCTCACTCCAACTAGCGGACACGAACACCGGGGAGCTGTTTTTT	CASSLQLADTNTGELFF
.	.	TRBV29-1	TRBJ2-7	TGCAGCGTTGCGTTAGCCATGGGCTCCTACGAGCAGTACTTC	CSVALAMGSYEQYF
.	TRBD1	TRBV27	TRBJ1-4	TGTGCCAGCCGGACCTGGTCGGGACAGGGTGATCAAAAACTGTTTTTT	CASRTWSGQGDQKLFF
.	.	TRBV9	TRBJ1-1	TGTGCCAGCAGCGGGGGGTCGGCGACAGTCCCCAAAGTAGCTTTCTTT	CASSGGSATVPKVAFF
.	.	TRBV5-6	TRBJ1-3	TGTGCCAGCAGCTTGGTAGGCCCTGCCAGAAACACCATATATTTT	CASSLVGPARNTIYF
.	TRBD1	TRBV6-5	TRBJ2-1	TGTGCCAGCAAGATAGACAGGGGGCCTTACAATGAGCAGTTCTTC	CASKIDRGPYNEQFF
once	.	TRBV2	TRBJ2-5	TGTGCCAGCAGAAAGAGGACGGGAGAAGAGACCCAGTACTTC	CASRKRTGEETQYF
.	TRBD2	TRBV9	TRBJ2-3	TGTGCCAGCACCCTCGGGACTAGCGGGGGGGCGGGTCCAGATACGCAGTATTTT	CASTLGTSGGAGPDTQYF
.	.	TRBV19	TRBJ1-5	TGTGCCAGTAGTATGAGTAAGGGGCAGCCCCAGCATTTT	CASSMSKGQPQHF
.	.	TRBV7-9	TRBJ2-1	TGTGCCAGCAGCTTGATCCGGGCCCCCGGTGCCAATGAGCAGTTCTTC	CASSLIRAPGANEQFF
.	.	TRBV29-1	TRBJ2-3	TGCAGCGTTGAGGGACCGGGACAACCAGATACGCAGTATTTT	CSVEGPGQPDTQYF
few	TRBD1	TRBV18	TRBJ1-5	TGTGCCAGCTCACTGTCTGTCTACCAGGGGGCGGGTCAGCCCCAGCATTTT	CASSLSVYQGAGQPQHF
once	TRBD1	TRBV27	TRBJ1-5	TGTGCCAGCAGTCTACAGGGGGCCGGTCAGCCCCAGCATTTT	CASSLQGAGQPQHF
.	TRBD1	TRBV16	TRBJ2-4	TGTGCCAGCAGCGAGAGGTCAGGGGGCAGGAACATTCAGTACTTC	CASSERSGGRNIQYF
.	.	TRBV10-1	TRBJ1-1	TGCGCCAGCAGTGCGGACACCGGACCCGGCACTGAAGCTTTCTTT	CASSADTGPGTEAFF